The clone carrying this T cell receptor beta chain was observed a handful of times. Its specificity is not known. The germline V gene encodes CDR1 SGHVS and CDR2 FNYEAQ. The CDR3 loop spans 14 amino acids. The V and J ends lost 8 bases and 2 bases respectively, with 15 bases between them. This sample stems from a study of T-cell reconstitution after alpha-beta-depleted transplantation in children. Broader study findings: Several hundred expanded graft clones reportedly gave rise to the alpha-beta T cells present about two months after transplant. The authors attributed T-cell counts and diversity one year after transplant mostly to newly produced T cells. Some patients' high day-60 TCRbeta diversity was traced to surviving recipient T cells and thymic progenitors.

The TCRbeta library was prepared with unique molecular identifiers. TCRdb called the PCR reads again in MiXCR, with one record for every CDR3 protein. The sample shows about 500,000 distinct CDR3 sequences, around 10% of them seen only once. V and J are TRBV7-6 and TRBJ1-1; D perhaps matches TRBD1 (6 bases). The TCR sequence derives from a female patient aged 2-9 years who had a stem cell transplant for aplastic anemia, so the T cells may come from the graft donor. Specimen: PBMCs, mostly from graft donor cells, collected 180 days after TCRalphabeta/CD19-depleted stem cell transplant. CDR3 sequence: CASSGEGVNTEAFF. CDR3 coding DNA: TGTGCCAGCTCCGGGGAGGGGGTAAACACTGAAGCTTTCTTT.